This entry is about one T cell receptor beta chain. Its target is unknown. Production of TCR beta cDNA relied on 5'RACE template switching with UMIs. TCRdb reworked the 5' RACE reads into one entry per CDR3 protein, no DNA. The listing contains roughly 150,000 distinct CDR3 sequences. This sample is part of a study of T cells expressing NK-cell markers. Whole-study findings and limits: Researchers report these clonotypes also headed the CD3+CD56-NKG2C+ fraction in a few donors.

Material: blood T cells: a sorted CD56 or NKG2C T cell subset, CD4+ or CD8+ T cells, or bulk PBMC T cells (not recorded which). The receptor was isolated from a man aged 18-70 years in good health.

CDR3 sequence reads: CASSDSGTGVGNEQFF. The chain recombines TRBV4-1 with TRBJ2-1; TCRdb's D call, TRBD1, is unchecked because there is no DNA. The CDR3 has 16 amino acids. Germline CDR1 and CDR2: MGHRA and YSYEKL.